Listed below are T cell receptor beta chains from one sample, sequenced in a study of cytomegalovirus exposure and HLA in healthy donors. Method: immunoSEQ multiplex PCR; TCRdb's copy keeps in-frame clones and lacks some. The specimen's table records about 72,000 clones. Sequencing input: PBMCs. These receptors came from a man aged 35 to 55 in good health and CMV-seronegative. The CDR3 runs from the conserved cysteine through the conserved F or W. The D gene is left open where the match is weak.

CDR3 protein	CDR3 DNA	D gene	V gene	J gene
CASRGQGFSNQPQHF	TGTGCCAGCAGGGGACAGGGGTTTAGCAATCAGCCCCAGCATTTT	TRBD1	TRBV2	TRBJ1-5
CASSYPMSVSTGELFF	TGTGCCAGCAGTTACCCCATGAGTGTGAGCACCGGGGAGCTATTTTTT	.	TRBV6-6	TRBJ2-2
CASNTLEGQGFVGELFF	TGTGCCAGCAACACTCTAGAGGGACAGGGGTTTGTCGGGGAGCTGTTTTTT	TRBD1	TRBV7-9	TRBJ2-2
CASSPVSFLVPGELFF	TGTGCCAGCTCACCAGTCTCCTTCTTAGTCCCCGGGGAGCTGTTTTTT	.	TRBV18	TRBJ2-2
CASSSHNKKYQETQYF	TGTGCCAGCAGTTCACATAACAAAAAGTACCAAGAGACCCAGTACTTC	.	TRBV6-6	TRBJ2-5
CASSAGGGRYNSPLHF	TGTGCCAGCAGCGCCGGGGGGGGGCGGTATAATTCACCCCTCCACTTT	.	TRBV9	TRBJ1-6
CASSQDRGGDGANVLTF	TGTGCCAGCAGCCAAGATCGGGGGGGGGACGGGGCCAACGTCCTGACTTTC	TRBD2	TRBV4-2	TRBJ2-6
CASSLWGQGWVYEQYF	TGTGCCAGCAGCTTGTGGGGACAGGGGTGGGTCTACGAGCAGTACTTC	TRBD1	TRBV5-6	TRBJ2-7
CSVGTGNNYYEQYF	TGCAGCGTCGGGACTGGCAATAACTACTACGAGCAGTACTTC	.	TRBV29-1	TRBJ2-7
CASSVTGNEQFF	TGTGCCAGCAGTGTCACGGGTAATGAGCAGTTCTTC	.	TRBV2	TRBJ2-1
CASSPFSGREVSGYTF	TGTGCCAGCAGCCCATTCTCTGGCAGGGAAGTTTCAGGCTACACCTTC	.	TRBV4-2	TRBJ1-2
CAISFVTGANEQFF	TGTGCCATCAGTTTCGTTACAGGGGCCAATGAGCAGTTCTTC	TRBD1	TRBV10-3	TRBJ2-1
CASSSDRHEKLFF	TGTGCCAGCAGCTCGGACAGGCACGAAAAACTGTTTTTT	TRBD1	TRBV5-6	TRBJ1-4
CASRTGDQPQHF	TGTGCCAGCAGGACAGGGGATCAGCCCCAGCATTTT	TRBD1	TRBV6-5	TRBJ1-5
CASSASGGTNEQFF	TGTGCCAGCAGTGCTAGCGGGGGGACCAATGAGCAGTTCTTC	TRBD2	TRBV2	TRBJ2-1
CSVTLGTGRGGYTF	TGCAGCGTGACGCTAGGGACAGGGAGGGGAGGCTACACCTTC	TRBD1	TRBV29-1	TRBJ1-2
CASSPPAGNTEAFF	TGTGCCAGCTCACCACCGGCTGGGAACACTGAAGCTTTCTTT	.	TRBV18	TRBJ1-1
CASSQTPGLAGKGQFF	TGCGCCAGCAGCCAGACCCCGGGACTAGCGGGGAAGGGGCAGTTCTTC	TRBD2	TRBV4-1	TRBJ2-1
CASSLVGETQYF	TGTGCCAGCAGCTTGGTCGGAGAGACCCAGTACTTC	.	TRBV5-4	TRBJ2-5
CASSLGPDRGNEQFF	TGCGCCAGCAGCTTGGGCCCCGACCGGGGGAATGAGCAGTTCTTC	.	TRBV5-1	TRBJ2-1
CASMSGGLDTKAFF	TGTGCCAGCATGTCCGGGGGTTTGGACACTAAAGCTTTCTTT	.	TRBV28	TRBJ1-1
CASSYPRGDSQETQYF	TGTGCCAGCAGTTACCCCCGGGGGGACTCCCAAGAGACCCAGTACTTC	TRBD2	TRBV6-6	TRBJ2-5
CASSGTSGGLANTGELFF	TGTGCCAGCAGTGGGACTAGCGGGGGCCTCGCGAACACCGGGGAGCTGTTTTTT	TRBD2	TRBV6-1	TRBJ2-2
CASSLRDRADEQYF	TGTGCCAGCAGCTTACGCGACAGGGCCGACGAGCAGTACTTC	TRBD1	TRBV7-3	TRBJ2-7
CASSQGASGGRHRPYTQYF	TGTGCCAGCAGCCAAGGCGCTAGCGGGGGCCGACATAGACCTTATACGCAGTATTTT	TRBD2	TRBV14	TRBJ2-3
CASSEVEGPFPYEQYF	TGTGCCAGCAGTGAAGTCGAGGGCCCCTTCCCTTACGAGCAGTACTTC	.	TRBV6-1	TRBJ2-7
CASSAPRGENSPLHF	TGTGCCAGCAGCGCACCCCGGGGGGAGAATTCACCCCTCCACTTT	.	TRBV2	TRBJ1-6
CASSWIDRGLGEQYF	TGCGCCAGCAGCTGGATCGACAGGGGGCTCGGCGAGCAGTACTTC	TRBD1	TRBV5-1	TRBJ2-7
CASSPTGESNQPQHF	TGCGCCAGCAGCCCGACAGGAGAAAGCAATCAGCCCCAGCATTTT	.	TRBV5-1	TRBJ1-5
CASRGQPNTEAFF	TGTGCCAGCAGGGGACAGCCGAACACTGAAGCTTTCTTT	TRBD1	TRBV2	TRBJ1-1
CASSQGEQGRSNQPQHF	TGTGCCAGCAGCCAAGGGGAACAGGGGAGGAGCAATCAGCCCCAGCATTTT	TRBD1	TRBV4-2	TRBJ1-5
CAITRGSDYGYTF	TGTGCCATCACGCGGGGGAGTGACTATGGCTACACCTTC	.	TRBV10-3	TRBJ1-2
CASSLGDTFSYNEQFF	TGCGCCAGCAGCTTGGGGGACACCTTTTCCTACAATGAGCAGTTCTTC	.	TRBV5-1	TRBJ2-1
CSALGRGGNTIYF	TGCAGCGCCCTTGGCAGGGGTGGAAACACCATATATTTT	.	TRBV29-1	TRBJ1-3
CAWSVVAGGSTDTQYF	TGTGCCTGGAGTGTGGTAGCGGGGGGGAGCACAGATACGCAGTATTTT	TRBD2	TRBV30	TRBJ2-3
CASSDTGFDEQYF	TGTGCCAGTAGCGATACAGGGTTTGACGAGCAGTACTTC	.	TRBV19	TRBJ2-7
CASSPGGQRYGYTF	TGCGCCAGCAGCCCAGGGGGACAGCGGTATGGCTACACCTTC	TRBD1	TRBV5-1	TRBJ1-2
CATSSRGLSYGYTF	TGTGCCACCAGCAGCAGGGGATTATCCTATGGCTACACCTTC	.	TRBV15	TRBJ1-2
CASSRDNEQFF	TGTGCCAGCAGCCGTGACAATGAGCAGTTCTTC	.	TRBV5-8	TRBJ2-1
CASSAARGYTDTQYF	TGCGCCAGCAGTGCAGCTAGGGGATACACAGATACGCAGTATTTT	.	TRBV10-2	TRBJ2-3
CASSLDTYNEQFF	TGTGCCAGCAGTTTGGACACCTACAATGAGCAGTTCTTC	.	TRBV6-6	TRBJ2-1
CAWSVLAGGPDTQYF	TGTGCCTGGAGTGTACTGGCGGGGGGGCCGGATACGCAGTATTTT	TRBD2	TRBV30	TRBJ2-3
CASDEGRYNSPLHF	TGTGCCAGCGATGAGGGTAGATATAATTCACCCCTCCACTTT	.	TRBV7-8	TRBJ1-6
CASSQDPGVDSPLHF	TGTGCCAGCAGCCAAGATCCAGGGGTTGATTCACCCCTCCACTTT	.	TRBV4-2	TRBJ1-6
CASSYSGESGNTIYF	TGCGCCAGCAGCTATTCAGGGGAATCTGGAAACACCATATATTTT	.	TRBV5-1	TRBJ1-3
CASSLEEAHYEQYF	TGTGCCAGCAGCTTAGAGGAGGCCCACTACGAGCAGTACTTC	.	TRBV7-9	TRBJ2-7
CASRQTVLNTEAFF	TGTGCCAGCAGACAGACAGTTTTGAACACTGAAGCTTTCTTT	.	TRBV6-6	TRBJ1-1
CASSFSRQENSPLHF	TGCGCCAGCAGCTTCTCACGGCAGGAAAATTCACCCCTCCACTTT	.	TRBV5-1	TRBJ1-6
CASSLDRGGYAFF	TGCGCCAGCAGCTTGGACAGGGGAGGTTATGCTTTCTTT	TRBD1	TRBV5-1	TRBJ1-1
CASSLDRDEKLFF	TGTGCCAGCAGCCTCGACAGGGATGAAAAACTGTTTTTT	TRBD1	TRBV5-4	TRBJ1-4
CASSPDRGVNQPQHF	TGTGCCAGCAGCCCCGATCGGGGGGTGAATCAGCCCCAGCATTTT	.	TRBV7-6	TRBJ1-5
CASIPYLYGEQYF	TGTGCCAGCATCCCCTACCTCTACGGGGAGCAGTACTTC	.	TRBV7-6	TRBJ2-7
CASSFKTSGEVGELFF	TGTGCCAGCAGCTTTAAGACTAGCGGGGAAGTCGGGGAGCTGTTTTTT	TRBD2	TRBV7-3	TRBJ2-2
CASSPETGLNSPLHF	TGTGCCAGCAGCCCGGAGACCGGACTAAATTCACCCCTCCACTTT	.	TRBV28	TRBJ1-6
CASSFEGQDGYTF	TGCGCCAGCAGCTTCGAGGGTCAAGATGGCTACACCTTC	.	TRBV5-1	TRBJ1-2
CATWGTGGDVSYGYTF	TGTGCCACCTGGGGGACAGGGGGCGACGTAAGCTATGGCTACACCTTC	TRBD1	TRBV25-1	TRBJ1-2
CASRRTNENTEAFF	TGCGCCAGCCGCCGGACAAACGAGAACACTGAAGCTTTCTTT	.	TRBV5-1	TRBJ1-1